The entry that follows covers one T cell receptor (beta chain) sequence. What it binds is unknown. Its ends do not fully match the called genes, so a read error is possible. This record belongs to a study of OX40 agonist ivuxolimab in advanced cancers. Study context: Ivuxolimab was delivered to patients intravenously every 2 weeks at doses spanning 0.01 to 10 mg/kg. Dose-escalation patients' cancers were hepatocellular carcinoma, melanoma, renal cell or head and neck cancer. Broader study findings: Determination of antigen specificity was not performed for the expanded peripheral T cells. In the 0.1 to 3.0 mg/kg range, CD4+ and CD8+ blood T cells had expanded clonally by week 6.

TCRdb's copy holds only in-frame clones and misses some; the assay was immunoSEQ multiplex PCR. The sample holds approximately 49,000 clones; more than 75% are singletons and the top ten take 9.9%. Germline CDR1 reads SSHAT; CDR2 reads FNYEAQ (reference sequence). This CDR3 contains 14 residues. This sequence joins TRBV7-7 and TRBJ2-5; 9 bases map to TRBD2. The TCR comes from an adult with an advanced solid tumor such as melanoma, head and neck, liver or kidney cancer. The sequenced sample was CD4+ or CD8+ T cells sorted from blood, obtained in a trial of the OX40 agonist ivuxolimab. The CDR3: CASSFGTSSETQYF. The CDR3 DNA is TGTGCTAGCAGCTTCGGGACTAGCTCGGAGACCCAGTACTTC.